This TCR beta chain was identified during a study of OX40 agonist ivuxolimab in advanced cancers. Germline CDR1 is SEHNR and CDR2 is FQNEAQ (reference sequence). Trimming removed 3 bases from V and 10 bases from J, with 10 bases in between. The CDR3 runs to 12 residues. Sequenced by immunoSEQ multiplex PCR; TCRdb stores in-frame clones only, minus some. The data show 70,000 or so clones, with nearly 90% seen just once and roughly 1.3% held by the top ten. The source was CD4+ or CD8+ T cells sorted from blood, collected in a trial of the OX40 agonist ivuxolimab. The rearrangement links TRBV7-9 to TRBJ2-1; D is unresolved. The receptor comes from an adult with an advanced solid tumor such as melanoma, head and neck, liver or kidney cancer. The CDR3 is CASSFPAREQFF. CDR3 in DNA: TGTGCCAGCAGCTTCCCTGCGCGAGAGCAGTTCTTC.